This TCR beta chain derives from a study of T cell responses to AZD1222 COVID-19 vaccine. Germline CDR1 reads SGHVS; CDR2 reads FQNEAQ. V lost 3 bases and J lost 0, with 9 bases in between. The CDR3 contains 15 residues. Of note for this clone: As yet, its antigen is unknown.

The study's findings and limits: Regions left unmutated in variants are reportedly the target of nearly half of spike-specific TCRs. Spike-specific TCR breadth and depth grew following two AZD1222 doses. Donors, mostly white British, included more females; clonal diversity was possibly underestimated. CD4 TCRs linked to vaccination spanned spike, dominating at 160-218 and 743-854.

TCRdb's copy holds only in-frame clones and misses some; the assay was immunoSEQ multiplex PCR. The sample holds roughly 150,000 clones, more than 75% seen once. The TCR comes from an adult who received the AZD1222 COVID-19 vaccine. This chain links TRBV7-8 with TRBJ1-3; maybe TRBD1 (5 bases). The source was peripheral blood, collected 28 days after the second AZD1222 dose. CDR3 protein: CASSLGVGSGNTIYF. In DNA form, the CDR3 reads TGTGCCAGCAGCTTGGGGGTGGGCTCTGGAAACACCATATATTTT.